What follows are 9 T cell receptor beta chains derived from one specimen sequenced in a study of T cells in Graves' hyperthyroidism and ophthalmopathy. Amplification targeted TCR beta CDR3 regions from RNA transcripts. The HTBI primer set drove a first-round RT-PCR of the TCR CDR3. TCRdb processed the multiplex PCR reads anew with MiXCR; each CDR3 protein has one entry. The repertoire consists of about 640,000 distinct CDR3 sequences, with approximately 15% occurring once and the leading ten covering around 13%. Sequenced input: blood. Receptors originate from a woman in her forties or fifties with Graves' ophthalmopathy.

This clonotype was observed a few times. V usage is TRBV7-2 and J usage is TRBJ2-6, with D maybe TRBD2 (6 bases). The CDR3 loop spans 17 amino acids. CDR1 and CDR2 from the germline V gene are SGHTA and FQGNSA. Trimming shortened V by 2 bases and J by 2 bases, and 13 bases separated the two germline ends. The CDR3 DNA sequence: TGTGCCAGCAGCTTAAGAGGTGGAGGGGCTGGGGCCAACGTCCTGACTTTC. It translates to CASSLRGGGAGANVLTF.

The DNA of the CDR3 is TGTGCCACCAGCAGAGACGGGAGGCAGGGGGTCTACGAGCAGTACTTC. Protein: CATSRDGRQGVYEQYF. This chain links TRBV15 with TRBJ2-7, with D perhaps being TRBD1 or TRBD2 (7 bases each). This CDR3 comprises 16 residues. Germline V gene sequence: CDR1 LNHNV, CDR2 YYDKDF (reference sequence). Trimming stripped 0 bases from V and 3 bases from J, with 15 bases between. The entire variable domain, with the rest obtained from reference TRBV15 and TRBJ2-7, is as follows: DAMVIQNPRYQVTQFGKPVTLSCSQTLNHNVMYWYQQKSSQAPKLLFHYYDKDFNNEADTPDNFQSRRPNTSFCFLDIRSPGLGDTAMYLCATSRDGRQGVYEQYFGPGTRLTVT.

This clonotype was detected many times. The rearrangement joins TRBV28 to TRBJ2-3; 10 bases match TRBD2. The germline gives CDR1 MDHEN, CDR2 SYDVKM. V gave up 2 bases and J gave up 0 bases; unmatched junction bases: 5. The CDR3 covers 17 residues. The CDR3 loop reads CASSLPGLAESTDTQYF. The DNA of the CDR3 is TGTGCCAGCAGTTTACCCGGACTAGCGGAGAGCACAGATACGCAGTATTTT.

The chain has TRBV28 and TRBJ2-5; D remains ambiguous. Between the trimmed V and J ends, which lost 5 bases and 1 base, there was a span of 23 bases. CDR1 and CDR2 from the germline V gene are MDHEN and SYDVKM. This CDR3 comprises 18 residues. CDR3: CASSPPSPEPDFQETQYF. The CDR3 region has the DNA TGTGCCAGCAGTCCCCCCTCGCCGGAACCCGACTTCCAAGAGACCCAGTACTTC.

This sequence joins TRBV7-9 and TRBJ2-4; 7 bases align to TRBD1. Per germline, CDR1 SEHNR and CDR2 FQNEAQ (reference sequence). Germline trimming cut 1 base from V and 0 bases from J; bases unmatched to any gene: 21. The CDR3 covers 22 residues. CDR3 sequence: CASSLVESSWDRVLLAKNIQYF. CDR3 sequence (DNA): TGTGCCAGCAGCTTAGTTGAGTCCTCATGGGACAGAGTATTACTAGCCAAAAACATTCAGTACTTC.

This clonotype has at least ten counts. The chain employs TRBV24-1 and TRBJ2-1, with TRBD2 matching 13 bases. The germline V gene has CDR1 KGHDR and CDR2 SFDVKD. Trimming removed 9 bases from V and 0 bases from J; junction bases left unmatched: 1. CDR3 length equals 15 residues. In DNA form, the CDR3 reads TGTGCCACCGGACTAGCGGGGGACTCCTACAATGAGCAGTTCTTC. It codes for CATGLAGDSYNEQFF.

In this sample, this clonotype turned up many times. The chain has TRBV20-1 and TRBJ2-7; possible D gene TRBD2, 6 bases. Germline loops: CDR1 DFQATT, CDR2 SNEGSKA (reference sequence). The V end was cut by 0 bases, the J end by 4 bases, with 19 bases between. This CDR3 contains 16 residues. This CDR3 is CSAREGQRLGRYEQYF. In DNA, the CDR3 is TGCAGTGCTAGAGAGGGGCAGAGACTAGGAAGGTACGAGCAGTACTTC.

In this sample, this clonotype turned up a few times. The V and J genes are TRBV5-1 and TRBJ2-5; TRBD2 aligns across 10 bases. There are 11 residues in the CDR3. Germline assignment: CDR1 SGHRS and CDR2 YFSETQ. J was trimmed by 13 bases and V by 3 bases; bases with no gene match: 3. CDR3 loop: CASSSASGRYF. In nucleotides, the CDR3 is TGCGCCAGCAGCTCAGCTAGCGGGAGGTACTTC.

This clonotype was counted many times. As DNA, the CDR3 is TGCGCCAGCAGCTTGGTCCCCCCCGCTCGCCCCGGGGAGCTGTTTTTT. Translation: CASSLVPPARPGELFF. This sequence joins TRBV5-1 and TRBJ2-2; D gene unclear. V was clipped by 0 bases and J by 6 bases, with 15 bases between them. This CDR3 is 16 amino acids long. Germline V gene sequence: CDR1 SGHRS, CDR2 YFSETQ.